This TCR beta chain was captured in a study of blood T cells in healthy people across ages. Findings of the study overall: The fall in TCR beta diversity per million T cells was roughly linear with age.

Trimming removed 4 bases from V and 1 base from J, with 11 bases in between. Germline V lookup: CDR1 SGHDT, CDR2 YYEEEE. The CDR3 spans 14 residues. With a J-beta primer mix and a sample-barcoded 5' primer, a second PCR ran 7 to 11 cycles. TCRdb independently ran MiXCR on the 5' RACE reads; one entry per CDR3 protein. Of about 510,000 distinct CDR3 sequences in the sample, about 26% were seen once. This clonotype was picked up a small number of times. Antigen unknown. The sample was also linked to a second study, of T cells of mothers and their children. That source reports: In unrelated and related pairs, TCR recombination output is shaped in a similar way by thymic selection.

This receptor was taken from a boy aged 2 to 10 in good health. This chain joins TRBV5-6 and TRBJ2-5; D ambiguous. The sequenced material came from blood. CDR3 in amino acids: CASSHQRIQETQYF. Here the CDR3 DNA reads TGTGCCAGCAGCCACCAAAGGATCCAAGAGACCCAGTACTTC.